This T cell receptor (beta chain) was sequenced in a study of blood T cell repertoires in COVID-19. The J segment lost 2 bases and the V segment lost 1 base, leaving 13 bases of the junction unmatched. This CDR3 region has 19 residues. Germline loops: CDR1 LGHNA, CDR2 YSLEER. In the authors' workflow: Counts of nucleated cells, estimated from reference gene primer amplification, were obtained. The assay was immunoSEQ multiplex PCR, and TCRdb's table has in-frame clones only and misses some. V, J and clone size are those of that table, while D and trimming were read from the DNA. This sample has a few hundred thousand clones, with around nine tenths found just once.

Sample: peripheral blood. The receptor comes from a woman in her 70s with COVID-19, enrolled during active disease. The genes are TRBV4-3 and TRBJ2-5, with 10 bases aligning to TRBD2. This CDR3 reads CASSQVFLAGVQIQETQYF. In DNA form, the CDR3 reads TGCGCCAGCAGCCAAGTTTTCCTAGCGGGAGTACAGATTCAAGAGACCCAGTACTTC.